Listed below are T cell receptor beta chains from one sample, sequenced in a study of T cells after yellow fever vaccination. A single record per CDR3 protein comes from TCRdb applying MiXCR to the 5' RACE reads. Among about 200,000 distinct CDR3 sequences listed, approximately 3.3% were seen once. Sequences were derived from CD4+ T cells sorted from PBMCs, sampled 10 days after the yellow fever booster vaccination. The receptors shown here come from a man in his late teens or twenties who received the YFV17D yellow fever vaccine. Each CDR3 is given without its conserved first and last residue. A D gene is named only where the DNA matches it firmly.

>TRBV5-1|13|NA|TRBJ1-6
ASSLRSAYNSPLH
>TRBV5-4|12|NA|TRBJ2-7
ASSPRLESSEQY
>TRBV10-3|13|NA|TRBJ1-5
AISQTSNNNQPQH
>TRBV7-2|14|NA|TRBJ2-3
ASSPLGGPVSDTQY
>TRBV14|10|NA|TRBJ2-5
ASSQGRETQY
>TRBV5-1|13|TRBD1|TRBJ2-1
ASSSGQGGLNEQF
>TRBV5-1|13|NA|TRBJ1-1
ASSATPGPRTEAF
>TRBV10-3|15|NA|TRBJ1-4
AISESWTAGVRRKLF
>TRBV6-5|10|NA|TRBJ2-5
ASSRWGGIQY
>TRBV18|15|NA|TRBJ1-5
ASSPLVVKKGSQPQH
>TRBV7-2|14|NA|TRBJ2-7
ASSLVVTQSSYEQY
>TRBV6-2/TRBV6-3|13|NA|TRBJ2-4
ASSPRGLAKNIQY
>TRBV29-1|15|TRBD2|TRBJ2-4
SVVNPQGGGAKNIQY
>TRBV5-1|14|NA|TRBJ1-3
ASSLVTGTSGNTIY
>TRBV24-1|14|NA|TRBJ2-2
ATSDPAISAPGELF
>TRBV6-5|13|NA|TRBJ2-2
ASSHDDYSTGELF
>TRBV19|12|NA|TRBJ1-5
ASTETDLNQPQH
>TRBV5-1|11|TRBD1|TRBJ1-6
ASNRGYNSPLH
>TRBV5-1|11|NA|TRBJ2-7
ASSRDFLYEQY
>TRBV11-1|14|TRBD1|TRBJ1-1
ASSLGQGAPVTEAF
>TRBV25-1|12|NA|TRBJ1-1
ASSVYGDATEAF
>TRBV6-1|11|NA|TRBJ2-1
ASSEMGGQKQF
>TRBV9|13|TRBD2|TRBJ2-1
ASSPEASGTNEQF